Shown below are 22 T cell receptor beta chains from a single sample sequenced in a study of blood T cell repertoires in COVID-19. Sequencing used immunoSEQ multiplex PCR; TCRdb keeps in-frame clones, though not all of them. The table shows around 260,000 clones, with 88% occurring only once. The specimen was peripheral blood. These receptors were obtained from a man aged 55-75 years who had recovered from COVID-19.

This clone showed up just once. The CDR3 DNA is TGTGCCTGGAGTGTAAGATGGGGGGACTCTGGAAACACCATATATTTT. Translating gives CAWSVRWGDSGNTIYF. This sequence joins TRBV30 and TRBJ1-3; a weak D match, TRBD1 (5 bases). The length of the CDR3 is 16 residues. Germline lookup yields CDR1 GTSNPN and CDR2 SVGIG (reference sequence). The V end was cut by 0 bases, the J end by 0 bases, with 12 bases between. The complete variable domain, with remaining parts taken from reference TRBV30 and TRBJ1-3, reads SQTIHQWPATLVQPVGSPLSLECTVEGTSNPNLYWYRQAAGRGLQLLFYSVGIGQISSEVPQNLSASRPQDRQFILSSKKLLLSDSGFYLCAWSVRWGDSGNTIYFGEGSWLTVV.

This clone showed up just once. The V gene is TRBV19, the J gene TRBJ1-4, with TRBD1 matching 12 bases. There are 15 residues in the CDR3. Germline V gene sequence: CDR1 LNHDA, CDR2 SQIVND (reference sequence). J lost 17 bases, V lost 4 bases, and 14 bases had no gene match. The CDR3 DNA sequence: TGTGCCAGTAGTACGGGACAGGGGGCAAGGGGCCCATATTTTTTT. Its protein product is CASSTGQGARGPYFF.

The genes are TRBV11-1 and TRBJ2-1; weak D call: TRBD2 (6 bases). This CDR3 region has 15 residues. Germline V gene data show CDR1 as SGHAT and CDR2 as FQDESV (reference sequence). Deletions cut 3 bases from V and 2 bases from J, with 11 bases between. Written as DNA, the CDR3 is TGTGCCAGCAGCTTCGAGCGGGTTGCCTACAATGAGCAGTTCTTC. This codes for CASSFERVAYNEQFF.

This rearrangement joins TRBV5-4 to TRBJ1-5; D is perhaps TRBD1 (6 bases). V lost 4 bases, J lost 6 bases, and 14 bases lay in between. The CDR3 has 14 residues. Looked up from germline, CDR1 is SGHNT and CDR2 is YYREEE (reference sequence). In DNA form, the CDR3 reads TGTGCCAGCAGCAGGGGGGGAGATGGTCAGCCCCAGCATTTT. Translating gives CASSRGGDGQPQHF.

V and J are TRBV6-5 and TRBJ1-2, with 7 bases fitting TRBD1. CDR1 is MNHEY, CDR2 SVGAGI, per germline. The J segment lost 3 bases and the V segment lost 6 bases, leaving 7 bases of the junction unmatched. This CDR3 comprises 14 residues. CDR3 DNA sequence: TGTGCCAGCAGCGTGACAGGGAACTACTATGGCTACACCTTC. This encodes CASSVTGNYYGYTF.

The V call is TRBV5-6, the J call TRBJ1-2; no definite D call. V dropped 4 bases and J dropped 2 bases, with 12 bases sitting between them. CDR1 is SGHDT, CDR2 YYEEEE, per germline. The CDR3 runs 14 residues. The chain's CDR3 is CASSTNRLNYGYTF. CDR3 in DNA: TGTGCCAGCAGCACCAACCGGTTAAACTATGGCTACACCTTC. Full variable domain (rest looked up from reference TRBV5-6 and TRBJ1-2): DAGVTQSPTHLIKTRGQQVTLRCSPKSGHDTVSWYQQALGQGPQFIFQYYEEEERQRGNFPDRFSGHQFPNYSSELNVNALLLGDSALYLCASSTNRLNYGYTFGSGTRLTVV.

The chain has TRBV6-5 and TRBJ1-2; 9 bases are shared with TRBD1. The V gene's germline CDR1 is MNHEY and CDR2 SVGAGI. CDR3 length equals 14 residues. Trimming at V came to 2 bases and at J to 7 bases, leaving 5 bases not matched to a gene. The CDR3 nucleotides are TGTGCCAGCAGTTACCTGACAGGGGGATTTGGCTACACCTTC. Protein product: CASSYLTGGFGYTF.

The chain combines TRBV30 with TRBJ1-3; D is perhaps TRBD1 (5 bases). Trimming took 3 bases from V and 4 from J, leaving 19 bases between them. CDR1 is GTSNPN, CDR2 SVGIG, per germline (reference sequence). The CDR3 totals 16 residues. This CDR3 reads CAWSPFLAGSGNTIYF. CDR3 nucleotide sequence: TGTGCCTGGAGCCCGTTCCTGGCAGGGTCGGGAAACACCATATATTTT.

This clone has a handful of counts. This chain uses TRBV18 with TRBJ2-7; TRBD1 is a possible D gene (5 bases). Trimming took 3 bases from V and 6 from J, leaving 18 bases between them. CDR1 is KGHSH, CDR2 LQKENI, per germline. CDR3 length: 15 amino acids. DNA of the CDR3: TGTGCCAGCTCACCCAGTGACCAGGGTGGGGCCGAGCAGTACTTC. Its translation: CASSPSDQGGAEQYF.

This chain joins TRBV27 and TRBJ2-7; 9 bases are shared with TRBD1. The germline CDR1 and CDR2 sequences are MNHEY and SMNVEV (reference sequence). The junction had 3 bases not matched to a gene; V was cut back by 6 bases and J by 3 bases. CDR3 size: 13 residues. DNA for the CDR3: TGTGCCAGCAGGCCGGGACAGGGCTACGAGCAGTACTTC. Its protein product is CASRPGQGYEQYF.

The chain uses TRBV18 and TRBJ2-7; 7 positions agree with TRBD1. This CDR3 is 15 amino acids long. Germline values: CDR1 KGHSH, CDR2 LQKENI. V trimming: 2 bases; J trimming: 4 bases; junction bases outside the gene matches: 8. This CDR3 reads CASSPRTGVSYEQYF. CDR3 DNA: TGTGCCAGCTCACCAAGGACAGGTGTTTCATACGAGCAGTACTTC.

V and J are TRBV5-1 and TRBJ2-7; 7 positions match TRBD2. The germline CDR1 and CDR2 sequences are SGHRS and YFSETQ. CDR3 length equals 14 residues. Unmatched junction bases numbered 8, after V lost 6 bases and J lost 2 bases. The CDR3 is CASKPGGLTYEQYF. The CDR3 DNA follows: TGCGCCAGCAAACCGGGGGGTTTGACCTACGAGCAGTACTTC.

The gene calls are TRBV7-2 and TRBJ1-5; 7 bases are shared with TRBD1. CDR3 length: 15 residues. Losses at the gene ends were 1 base for V and 5 bases for J; bases not matched to a gene: 5. Germline V gene sequence: CDR1 SGHTA, CDR2 FQGNSA. CDR3: CASSLGSGGDQPQHF. CDR3 coding DNA: TGTGCCAGCAGCTTAGGGTCAGGGGGAGATCAGCCCCAGCATTTT.

The chain links TRBV18 to TRBJ1-1; 7 bases are a match to TRBD1. The V gene end was trimmed by 8 bases and the J gene end by 1 base; junction bases not matched to a gene: 10. The CDR3 length is 15 residues. In germline, CDR1 is KGHSH, CDR2 LQKENI. In nucleotides, the CDR3 is TGTGCCAGCGCCTTATCCGGGACAGCGAACACTGAAGCTTTCTTT. Its translation is CASALSGTANTEAFF.

This chain uses TRBV11-3 with TRBJ1-2; 9 bases are a match to TRBD1. Germline V gene data show CDR1 as SGHNT and CDR2 as YENEEA. This CDR3 has 13 amino acids. V dropped 5 bases and J dropped 8; count of bases not matched to a gene: 6. CDR3 protein: CASSSRTGEGYTF. As DNA, the CDR3 is TGTGCCAGCAGCAGCAGGACAGGGGAGGGCTACACCTTC.

This sequence joins TRBV7-3 and TRBJ2-7, with D possibly TRBD1 on 5 matching bases. Trimming pared 11 bases from V and 4 bases from J, leaving 24 bases between. This CDR3 is built from 15 residues. Germline CDR1 is SGHTA and CDR2 is FQGTGA. The chain's CDR3 is CAAMRSSRDIYEQYF. The CDR3 nucleotides are TGTGCCGCCATGCGCTCGAGCAGGGATATTTACGAGCAGTACTTC.

This clone was detected a few times. The CDR3 reads CSVPGEYEQYF. CDR3 DNA sequence: TGCAGTGTCCCAGGGGAATACGAGCAGTACTTC. The chain recombines TRBV20-1 with TRBJ2-7; the D gene is possibly TRBD1 (6 bases). The CDR3 loop spans 11 amino acids. The V gene's germline CDR1 is DFQATT and CDR2 SNEGSKA (reference sequence). Trimming cost V 7 bases and J 4 bases, with 11 bases left between them.

This sequence joins TRBV27 and TRBJ2-1, with 8 bases lining up with TRBD2. Unmatched junction bases numbered 2, after V lost 2 bases and J lost 8 bases. The CDR3 totals 13 residues. The germline V gene has CDR1 MNHEY and CDR2 SMNVEV (reference sequence). CDR3 loop: CASSLRGGYEQFF. In DNA form, the CDR3 reads TGTGCCAGCAGTTTACGGGGGGGGTATGAGCAGTTCTTC.

This chain uses TRBV5-1 with TRBJ2-7; the D gene is possibly TRBD1 (6 bases). The CDR3 runs to 13 residues. Germline CDR1 is SGHRS and CDR2 is YFSETQ. With 1 base removed from V and 2 bases from J, the gap between germline ends came to 7 bases. CDR3 nucleotide sequence: TGCGCCAGCAGCTTGACAGGGACCTACGAGCAGTACTTC. It is translated as CASSLTGTYEQYF.

The genes are TRBV11-3 and TRBJ2-5; 7 bases map to TRBD1. This CDR3 comprises 15 residues. The trim removed 5 bases at V and 5 bases at J, leaving 11 bases unmatched. The germline CDR1 and CDR2 sequences are SGHNT and YENEEA. Here the CDR3 DNA reads TGTGCCAGCAGCCCGGGGACAGACCTTCGGGAGACCCAGTACTTC. Protein product: CASSPGTDLRETQYF.

This chain joins TRBV18 and TRBJ1-1, with D perhaps TRBD1 (5 bases). This CDR3 is built from 12 residues. V lost 3 bases to trimming and J lost 8 bases, with 10 bases between them. Germline V gene data show CDR1 as KGHSH and CDR2 as LQKENI. The CDR3 here is CASSPLGHEAFF. The CDR3 coding sequence is TGTGCCAGCTCACCTCTCGGACACGAAGCTTTCTTT.

The CDR3 loop is CASSVVSGATGDTQYF. The DNA for the CDR3 is TGTGCCAGCAGCGTAGTTAGCGGGGCCACGGGCGATACGCAGTATTTT. The chain recombines TRBV9 with TRBJ2-3; 8 positions agree with TRBD2. Germline V gene sequence: CDR1 SGDLS, CDR2 YYNGEE. V dropped 0 bases and J dropped 6; count of bases not matched to a gene: 9. This CDR3 has 16 residues.